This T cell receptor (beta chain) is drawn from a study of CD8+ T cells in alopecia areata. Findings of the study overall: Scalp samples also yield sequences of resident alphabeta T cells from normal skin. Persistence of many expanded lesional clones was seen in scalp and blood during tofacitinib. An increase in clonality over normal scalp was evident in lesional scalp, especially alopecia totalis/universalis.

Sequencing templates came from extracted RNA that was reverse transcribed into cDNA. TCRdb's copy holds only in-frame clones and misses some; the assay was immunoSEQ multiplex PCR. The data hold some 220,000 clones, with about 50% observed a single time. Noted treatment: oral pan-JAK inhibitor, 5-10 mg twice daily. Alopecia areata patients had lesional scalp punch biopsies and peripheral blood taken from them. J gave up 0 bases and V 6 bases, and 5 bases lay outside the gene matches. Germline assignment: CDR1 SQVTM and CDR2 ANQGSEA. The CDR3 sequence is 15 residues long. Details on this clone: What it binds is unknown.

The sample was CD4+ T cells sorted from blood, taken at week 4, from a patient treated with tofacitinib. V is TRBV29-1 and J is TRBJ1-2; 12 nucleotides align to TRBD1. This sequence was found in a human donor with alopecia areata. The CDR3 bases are TGCAGCGTCCCGGGACAGGGGGCGACTAACTATGGCTACACCTTC. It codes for CSVPGQGATNYGYTF. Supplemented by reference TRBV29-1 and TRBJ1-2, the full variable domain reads SAVISQKPSRDICQRGTSLTIQCQVDSQVTMMFWYRQQPGQSLTLIATANQGSEATYESGFVIDKFPISRPNLTFSTLTVSNMSPEDSSIYLCSVPGQGATNYGYTFGSGTRLTVV.